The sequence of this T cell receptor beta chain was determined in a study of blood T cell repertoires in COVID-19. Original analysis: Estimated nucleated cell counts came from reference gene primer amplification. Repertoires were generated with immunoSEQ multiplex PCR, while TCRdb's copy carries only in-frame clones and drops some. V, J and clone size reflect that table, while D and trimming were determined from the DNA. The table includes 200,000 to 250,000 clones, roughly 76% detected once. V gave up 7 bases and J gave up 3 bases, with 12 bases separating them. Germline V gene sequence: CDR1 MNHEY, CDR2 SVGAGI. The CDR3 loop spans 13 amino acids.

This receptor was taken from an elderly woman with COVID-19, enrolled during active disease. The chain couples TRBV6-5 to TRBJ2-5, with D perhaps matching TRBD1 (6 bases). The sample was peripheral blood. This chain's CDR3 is CASKGHTKETQYF. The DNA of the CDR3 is TGTGCCAGCAAGGGACACACAAAAGAGACCCAGTACTTC.